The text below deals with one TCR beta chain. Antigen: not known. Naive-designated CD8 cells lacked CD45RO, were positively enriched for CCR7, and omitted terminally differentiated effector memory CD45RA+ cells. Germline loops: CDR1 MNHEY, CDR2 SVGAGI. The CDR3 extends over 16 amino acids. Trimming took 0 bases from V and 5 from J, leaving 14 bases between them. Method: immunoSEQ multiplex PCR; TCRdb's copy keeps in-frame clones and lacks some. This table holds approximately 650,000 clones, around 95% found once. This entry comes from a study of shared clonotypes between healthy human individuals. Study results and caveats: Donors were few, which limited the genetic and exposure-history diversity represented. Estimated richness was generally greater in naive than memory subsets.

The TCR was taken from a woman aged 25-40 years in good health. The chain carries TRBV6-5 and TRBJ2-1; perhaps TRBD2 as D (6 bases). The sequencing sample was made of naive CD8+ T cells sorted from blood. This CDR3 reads CASSYSAGLVNNEQFF. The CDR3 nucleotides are TGTGCCAGCAGTTACTCGGCGGGGCTAGTCAACAATGAGCAGTTCTTC.